Listed here are 4 T cell receptor beta chains from one sample, sequenced in a study of cytomegalovirus exposure and HLA in healthy donors. Some clones are missing from TCRdb's copy, which holds only in-frame ones; the method was immunoSEQ multiplex PCR. The sample carries about 360,000 clones, 70% to 90% recorded once. What was sequenced was PBMCs. These TCRs come from a woman aged 18-29 years in good health and CMV-seronegative.

The rearrangement links TRBV7-8 to TRBJ2-7; no reliable D call. Per the germline V gene, CDR1 is SGHVS and CDR2 is FQNEAQ. The CDR3 has 12 amino acids. Trimming stripped 5 bases from V and 6 bases from J, with 11 bases between. The DNA of the CDR3 is TGTGCCAGCAGCCCCCCGAATAGCGAGCAGTACTTC. This codes for CASSPPNSEQYF. The whole variable domain, remainder taken from reference TRBV7-8 and TRBJ2-7, is GAGVSQSPRYKVAKRGQDVALRCDPISGHVSLFWYQQALGQGPEFLTYFQNEAQLDKSGLPSDRFFAERPEGSVSTLKIQRTQQEDSAVYLCASSPPNSEQYFGPGTRLTVT.

The chain combines TRBV5-1 with TRBJ2-2; D is uncertain. The V and J ends lost 7 bases and 1 base respectively, with 2 bases between them. Germline CDR1 reads SGHRS; CDR2 reads YFSETQ. This CDR3 comprises 11 residues. This chain's CDR3 is CASLNTGELFF. In DNA, the CDR3 is TGCGCCAGCCTGAACACCGGGGAGCTGTTTTTT.

The chain carries TRBV7-2 and TRBJ2-2; maybe TRBD2 (6 bases). V lost 4 bases and J 2 bases, leaving 11 bases between the germline ends. The CDR3 totals 15 residues. Germline V gene data show CDR1 as SGHTA and CDR2 as FQGNSA. DNA for the CDR3: TGTGCCAGCAGCTCCACGGGAGTTAACACCGGGGAGCTGTTTTTT. Its protein is CASSSTGVNTGELFF.

The chain has TRBV28 and TRBJ1-5; D is uncertain. CDR1 and CDR2 (germline): MDHEN, SYDVKM. The CDR3 loop spans 15 amino acids. Trimming took 2 bases from V and 4 from J, leaving 12 bases between them. The CDR3 sequence: CASSLPGDRNQPQHF. The CDR3 region has the DNA TGTGCCAGCAGTTTACCGGGAGATCGAAATCAGCCCCAGCATTTT.